This T cell receptor (beta chain) originates from a study of blood T cell repertoires in COVID-19. Study background: Donors in the United States, Italy and Spain gave samples during acute or convalescent COVID-19. The analysed material was cDNA or gDNA that came from T cells, B-cell-depleted T cells, or PBMCs.

In the authors' methods: Counts of nucleated cells, estimated from reference gene primer amplification, were obtained. Using immunoSEQ multiplex PCR, the repertoire was profiled, and TCRdb retains in-frame clones only, with some absent. V and J calls and clone size come straight from that table; D and trimming were deduced from the DNA. The data show fewer than 150,000 clones, with approximately 80% seen just once and less than 9.5% held by the top ten. The V gene end was trimmed by 0 bases and the J gene end by 11 bases; junction bases not matched to a gene: 10. The CDR3 is 15 amino acids. Per germline, CDR1 MGHRA and CDR2 YSYEKL.

The clonotype was recovered from a woman in her 40s with acute or convalescent COVID-19. The source material was peripheral blood. J is TRBJ2-1 and V is TRBV4-1; 7 bases match TRBD2. CDR3 bases: TGCGCCAGCAGCCAAGAAACGTTTTTAGCGGGTAAGCAGTTCTTC. Translation: CASSQETFLAGKQFF.